A selection of T cell receptor beta chains follows, all from one sample in a study of a mutant IDH1 vaccine in newly diagnosed glioma. Using immunoSEQ multiplex PCR, the repertoire was profiled, and TCRdb retains in-frame clones only, with some absent. Of 40,000 to 55,000 clones listed, 75% to 95% are singletons. These TCRs are of unknown antigen specificity. This specimen was PBMCs, taken from a glioma patient whose treatment included an IDH1 peptide vaccine. These TCRs come from a man between 50 and 59 years old with glioma. The CDR3 runs from the conserved cysteine through the conserved F or W. A D gene is named only where the DNA matches it firmly. Not all rows give a size; the values are once, few, many and, for expanded clones, a class.

abundance	j_gene	len	d_gene	v_gene	CDR3nt	CDR3aa
-	TRBJ2-7	15	-	TRBV5-1	TGCGCCAGCAGCTTGGGTCAAGGGAACGGCAACGAGCAGTACTTC	CASSLGQGNGNEQYF
-	TRBJ2-7	12	-	TRBV30	TGTGCCTGGAGTGTACAACGTTGGGAGCAGTACTTC	CAWSVQRWEQYF
-	TRBJ2-5	14	-	TRBV11-2	TGTGCCAGCAGCCCCCTGGGTGGGGATGGGCCCCAGTACTTC	CASSPLGGDGPQYF
-	TRBJ2-7	16	TRBD1	TRBV7-9	TGTGCCAGCAGCGCAATAGGGACAGGGGGGATTAACGAGCAGTACTTC	CASSAIGTGGINEQYF
-	TRBJ2-3	16	TRBD2	TRBV9	TGTGCCAGCAGCGTAGTGAGCGGGGGGGCCCCAGATACGCAGTATTTT	CASSVVSGGAPDTQYF
-	TRBJ2-5	13	-	TRBV5-1	TGCGCCAGCAGCCCCGGACACCCGGGGACCCAGTACTTC	CASSPGHPGTQYF
-	TRBJ1-6	16	TRBD1	TRBV11-2	TGTGCCAGCAGCTCAACAGGGGGCGGTTATAATTCACCCCTCCACTTT	CASSSTGGGYNSPLHF
-	TRBJ1-2	16	-	TRBV6-5	TGTGCCAGCAGTTACAGCGGCGGGAATTCTAACTATGGCTACACCTTC	CASSYSGGNSNYGYTF
-	TRBJ1-1	15	-	TRBV2	TGTGCCAGCAGTGAGGGATGGGGCTTGAACACTGAAGCTTTCTTT	CASSEGWGLNTEAFF
-	TRBJ2-3	19	TRBD2	TRBV7-9	TGTGCCAGCAGCTTAGGAGGCACTAGCGGGGTGACTAGCACAGATACGCAGTATTTT	CASSLGGTSGVTSTDTQYF
-	TRBJ2-3	15	-	TRBV21-1	TGTGCCAGCAGCAAAGAGCGGGCAGGGGCGGAATCGTGGTATTTT	CASSKERAGAESWYF
-	TRBJ1-5	13	-	TRBV6-5	TGTGCCAGCAAAAGGGGGGGAGATCAGCCCCAGCATTTT	CASKRGGDQPQHF
-	TRBJ2-7	15	TRBD2	TRBV5-1	TGCGCCAGCAGACCTTGGACTAGCGGGATCTACGAGCAGTACTTC	CASRPWTSGIYEQYF
-	TRBJ2-7	13	-	TRBV28	TGTGCCAGCAGATTCCAGGGGTGGCTGGAGCAGTACTTC	CASRFQGWLEQYF
-	TRBJ2-2	16	-	TRBV5-5	TGTGCCAGCAGCTTGCGACAGGCGAGTATCACCGGGGAGCTGTTTTTT	CASSLRQASITGELFF
-	TRBJ2-3	19	-	TRBV7-9	TGTGCCAGCAGCTTAGTGTTGTCCCTCCAGGGGCACCCCACAGATACGCAGTATTTT	CASSLVLSLQGHPTDTQYF
-	TRBJ1-1	13	-	TRBV28	TGTGCCAGCAGTTTGTTCAACCAGGGGAATGCTTTCTTT	CASSLFNQGNAFF
-	TRBJ1-1	15	-	TRBV5-4	TGTGCCAGCAGCTCCGGTCTTGAGGGGGGCACTGAAGCTTTCTTT	CASSSGLEGGTEAFF
-	TRBJ2-2	13	-	TRBV5-1	TGCGCCACCAAAGGCGCGAACACCGGGGAGCTGTTTTTT	CATKGANTGELFF
-	TRBJ1-1	13	-	TRBV5-1	TGCGCCAGCAGGGTCACAGGGAACACTGAAGCTTTCTTT	CASRVTGNTEAFF
-	TRBJ1-5	15	TRBD1	TRBV4-2	TGTGCCAGCAGCCAAGGCGACAGGGCTCCTCAGCCCCAGCATTTT	CASSQGDRAPQPQHF
once	TRBJ2-7	15	TRBD2	TRBV11-2	TGTGCCAGCAGCGTGTATGGGGGGGGTTCTAACGAGCAGTACTTC	CASSVYGGGSNEQYF
few	TRBJ1-4	14	-	TRBV5-6	TGTGCCAGCAGCTTGCAAGGGATTAATGAAAAACTGTTTTTT	CASSLQGINEKLFF
once	TRBJ1-5	15	TRBD1	TRBV27	TGTGCCAGCGCAACCGACAGGGGCCGGGGACAGCCCCAGCATTTT	CASATDRGRGQPQHF
-	TRBJ2-3	16	TRBD1	TRBV13	TGTGCCAGCAGCATAAAGACAGGGGGTAAAACAGATACGCAGTATTTT	CASSIKTGGKTDTQYF
-	TRBJ2-2	13	TRBD2	TRBV11-3	TGTGCCAGCAGCTGGGAGGGTGGCGGGGAGCTGTTTTTT	CASSWEGGGELFF
-	TRBJ2-4	13	-	TRBV10-2	TGCGCCAGCAGTGAGTCCTTTAGGAGTACTCAGTACTTC	CASSESFRSTQYF
-	TRBJ1-4	14	-	TRBV6-6	TGTGCCAGCAGTTACGGGGCCAAAGGTGAAAAACTGTTTTTT	CASSYGAKGEKLFF
-	TRBJ2-7	13	TRBD1	TRBV4-1	TGCGCCAGCAGTTTCGGCGACAGGGGCGAGCAGTACTTC	CASSFGDRGEQYF
-	TRBJ2-5	14	TRBD2	TRBV7-6	TGTGCCAGCACCAACCTCGGGGGAGGGGAGACCCAGTACTTC	CASTNLGGGETQYF
-	TRBJ2-5	14	-	TRBV6-6	TGTGCCAGCAGAAAGGGGGGTGGGGAAGAGACCCAGTACTTC	CASRKGGGEETQYF
-	TRBJ2-1	12	-	TRBV5-5	TGTGCCAGCAGACGGATGGGCAGGGAGCAGTTCTTC	CASRRMGREQFF
-	TRBJ2-7	14	-	TRBV5-1	TGCGCCAGCAGCTTGCAAGCGACAGGCTACGAGCAGTACTTC	CASSLQATGYEQYF
-	TRBJ2-6	18	-	TRBV5-8	TGTGCCAGCAGCTTATTTAAGGGGATTGGCTCTGGGGCCAACGTCCTGACTTTC	CASSLFKGIGSGANVLTF
-	TRBJ1-1	14	TRBD1	TRBV27	TGTGCCAGCAGTTTTGACAGGGGGCACACTGAAGCTTTCTTT	CASSFDRGHTEAFF
-	TRBJ1-5	15	TRBD1	TRBV2	TGTGCCAGCAGTGATGCGGGACAGGGGAATCAGCCCCAGCATTTT	CASSDAGQGNQPQHF
-	TRBJ2-1	13	-	TRBV9	TGTGCCGGAATTGGGCTTTTAGGCAATGAGCAGTTCTTC	CAGIGLLGNEQFF
-	TRBJ1-5	13	-	TRBV5-8	TGTGCCAGCAGCTTGCCCAGTCGGCAGCCCCAGCATTTT	CASSLPSRQPQHF
-	TRBJ2-3	17	TRBD2	TRBV7-6	TGTGCCAGCAGCTACCTTGGGGGAGGGACTAGCACAGATACGCAGTATTTT	CASSYLGGGTSTDTQYF
once	TRBJ1-5	13	TRBD1	TRBV2	TGTGCCAGCCAGACAGGGGTCAATCAGCCCCAGCATTTT	CASQTGVNQPQHF
medium-sized	TRBJ2-2	15	-	TRBV4-3	TGCGCCAGCAGCCAAGATTCGGCGGGGACCGGGGAGCTGTTTTTT	CASSQDSAGTGELFF
-	TRBJ2-7	15	TRBD1	TRBV30	TGTGCCTGGAGTCGCGGCGGACAGGGCGCCTACGAGCAGTACTTC	CAWSRGGQGAYEQYF
-	TRBJ1-5	12	-	TRBV5-4	TGTGCCAGCAGCTTGGGGGCTCGGCCCCAGCATTTT	CASSLGARPQHF
-	TRBJ2-1	17	TRBD2	TRBV4-1	TGCGCCAGCAGCCAAGTGGTAGCGGGGGCCTCATACAATGAGCAGTTCTTC	CASSQVVAGASYNEQFF
once	TRBJ1-2	13	-	TRBV28	TGTGCCAGCCTCGCATCCTACGGCTATGGCTACACCTTC	CASLASYGYGYTF
-	TRBJ2-7	14	TRBD1	TRBV7-2	TGTGCCAGCAGCCCGGGACAGGGCGGAATCGAGCAGTACTTC	CASSPGQGGIEQYF
-	TRBJ2-2	14	-	TRBV5-6	TGTGCCAGCAGCCCTGACACAAACACCGGGGAGCTGTTTTTT	CASSPDTNTGELFF
-	TRBJ2-7	13	TRBD1	TRBV19	TGTGCCAGTAGTAGGGACAGGGGCTACGAGCAGTACTTC	CASSRDRGYEQYF
-	TRBJ2-7	13	TRBD2	TRBV6-1	TGTGCCAGTGGACTAGCGGGGTTCTACGAGCAGTACTTC	CASGLAGFYEQYF
-	TRBJ2-3	13	-	TRBV27	TGTGCCAGCAGTTTAGTGGGGGCAGATACGCAGTATTTT	CASSLVGADTQYF
-	TRBJ1-2	16	-	TRBV7-2	TGTGCCAGCAGCTTAATCGGCCTGGCGCAGGGCTATGGCTACACCTTC	CASSLIGLAQGYGYTF
-	TRBJ2-5	15	-	TRBV25-1	TGTGCCAGCAGTCCTTTCAGGGGGGAGGGAGAGACCCAGTACTTC	CASSPFRGEGETQYF
-	TRBJ1-2	13	TRBD1	TRBV5-6	TGTGCCAGCAGCCCGGGACAGGCTTATGGCTACACCTTC	CASSPGQAYGYTF
-	TRBJ1-2	15	TRBD1	TRBV5-1	TGCGCCAGCAGCTTGGACACAGGGGGAAAGGGTGGCTACACCTTC	CASSLDTGGKGGYTF
-	TRBJ2-1	16	-	TRBV13	TGTGCCAGCAGCTCCCGGACGTTAAGCTCCTACAATGAGCAGTTCTTC	CASSSRTLSSYNEQFF
-	TRBJ1-5	12	-	TRBV6-5	TGTGCCAGCAGCCAGGGGAATCAGCCCCAGCATTTT	CASSQGNQPQHF
once	TRBJ2-3	16	TRBD2	TRBV7-2	TGTGCCAGCAGCTCTACTAGCGGGGGGGGCGGAGATACGCAGTATTTT	CASSSTSGGGGDTQYF
-	TRBJ1-5	15	TRBD1	TRBV27	TGTGCCAGCAGTTCCGGGACAGATAGCAATCAGCCCCAGCATTTT	CASSSGTDSNQPQHF
few	TRBJ1-2	13	TRBD1	TRBV2	TGTGCCAGCACCAAGGACAGGAACTATGGCTACACCTTC	CASTKDRNYGYTF
-	TRBJ1-5	16	TRBD1	TRBV30	TGTGCCTGGAGTGGAGACAGGGGGCTCGGCAATCAGCCCCAGCATTTT	CAWSGDRGLGNQPQHF